This is a list of T cell receptor beta chains from one sample in a study of regulatory T cells in long-lasting Graves disease. One entry per CDR3 protein results from TCRdb running MiXCR on the multiplex PCR reads. The sample yields over 350,000 distinct CDR3 sequences, 14% seen once. These data also formed part of another study, on T cells in Graves' hyperthyroidism and ophthalmopathy.

The input for sequencing was peripheral blood mononuclear cells (PBMCs), taken at new diagnosis, from a patient treated with antithyroid drugs. The source of these receptors is a woman aged 50 to 60 with Graves disease. Both conserved end residues are part of each CDR3. The D gene is left open where the match is weak. The listing skips clone size in some rows; elsewhere it reads once, few, many or a size class.

d_gene: NA
j_gene: TRBJ1-1
abundance: many
v_gene: TRBV7-9
CDR3aa: CASSLRAAVGEAFF
CDR3nt: TGTGCCAGCAGCTTAAGGGCGGCAGTTGGTGAAGCTTTCTTT

d_gene: TRBD1
j_gene: TRBJ2-7
abundance: once
v_gene: TRBV28
CDR3aa: CASSRQGGIREQYF
CDR3nt: TGTGCCAGCAGCAGACAGGGGGGGATTCGCGAGCAGTACTTC

d_gene: TRBD1
j_gene: TRBJ1-6
abundance: NA
v_gene: TRBV20-1
CDR3aa: CSAPRTGGYINSPLHF
CDR3nt: TGCAGTGCTCCTCGGACAGGGGGTTATATTAATTCACCCCTCCACTTT

d_gene: TRBD2
j_gene: TRBJ2-7
abundance: many
v_gene: TRBV3-1
CDR3aa: CASSPHASGPYEQYF
CDR3nt: TGTGCCAGCAGCCCTCACGCTAGCGGGCCCTACGAGCAGTACTTC

d_gene: TRBD2
j_gene: TRBJ2-1
abundance: many
v_gene: TRBV28
CDR3aa: CASRNGALAAYNEQFF
CDR3nt: TGTGCCAGCAGAAATGGGGCACTAGCGGCCTACAATGAGCAGTTCTTC

d_gene: TRBD2
j_gene: TRBJ2-7
abundance: few
v_gene: TRBV29-1
CDR3aa: CSVEGRRAGEQYF
CDR3nt: TGCAGCGTTGAAGGGCGGAGAGCGGGGGAGCAGTACTTC

d_gene: TRBD2
j_gene: TRBJ2-3
abundance: few
v_gene: TRBV19
CDR3aa: CASNVLAGTDAQYF
CDR3nt: TGTGCCAGTAACGTTCTAGCGGGAACAGATGCGCAGTATTTT

d_gene: TRBD1
j_gene: TRBJ2-2
abundance: few
v_gene: TRBV28
CDR3aa: CASRDPGQGNSGELFF
CDR3nt: TGTGCCAGCAGGGATCCGGGACAGGGAAACTCCGGGGAGCTGTTTTTT

d_gene: TRBD1
j_gene: TRBJ1-5
abundance: many
v_gene: TRBV28
CDR3aa: CASSLVGQGGNQPQHF
CDR3nt: TGTGCCAGCAGTTTAGTCGGACAGGGGGGCAATCAGCCCCAGCATTTT

d_gene: TRBD1
j_gene: TRBJ1-4
abundance: NA
v_gene: TRBV10-3
CDR3aa: CAISPRRDRGTTVEKLFF
CDR3nt: TGTGCCATCAGTCCGCGACGGGACAGGGGGACTACGGTTGAAAAACTGTTTTTT

d_gene: NA
j_gene: TRBJ1-4
abundance: many
v_gene: TRBV2
CDR3aa: CASSELGRNEKLFF
CDR3nt: TGTGCCAGCAGTGAATTGGGGCGAAATGAAAAACTGTTTTTT

d_gene: NA
j_gene: TRBJ2-7
abundance: NA
v_gene: TRBV30
CDR3aa: CAWSGGFGEQYF
CDR3nt: TGTGCCTGGAGTGGGGGCTTTGGCGAGCAGTACTTC

d_gene: TRBD2
j_gene: TRBJ2-3
abundance: many
v_gene: TRBV10-1
CDR3aa: CASSLAGDRTDTQYF
CDR3nt: TGCGCCAGCAGTCTAGCGGGGGATCGTACAGATACGCAGTATTTT

d_gene: NA
j_gene: TRBJ2-1
abundance: many
v_gene: TRBV27
CDR3aa: CASSLFISVNEQFF
CDR3nt: TGTGCCAGCAGTTTATTTATTAGCGTCAATGAGCAGTTCTTC

d_gene: NA
j_gene: TRBJ2-1
abundance: many
v_gene: TRBV5-1
CDR3aa: CASSLGYPYNEQFF
CDR3nt: TGCGCCAGCAGCTTGGGCTATCCCTACAATGAGCAGTTCTTC

d_gene: NA
j_gene: TRBJ1-5
abundance: few
v_gene: TRBV24-1
CDR3aa: CATSDQGQPQHF
CDR3nt: TGTGCCACCAGTGACCAAGGGCAGCCCCAGCATTTT

d_gene: TRBD1
j_gene: TRBJ1-5
abundance: few
v_gene: TRBV30
CDR3aa: CAWSREQGRRNQPQHF
CDR3nt: TGTGCCTGGAGTAGGGAACAGGGGAGACGCAATCAGCCCCAGCATTTT

d_gene: TRBD1
j_gene: TRBJ2-7
abundance: many
v_gene: TRBV3-1
CDR3aa: CASSPRGTYEQYF
CDR3nt: TGTGCCAGCAGCCCCAGGGGGACCTACGAGCAGTACTTC

d_gene: NA
j_gene: TRBJ2-7
abundance: once
v_gene: TRBV4-1
CDR3aa: CASSQVSGQSYEQYF
CDR3nt: TGCGCCAGCAGCCAAGTGTCTGGACAGTCCTACGAGCAGTACTTC

d_gene: NA
j_gene: TRBJ1-1
abundance: many
v_gene: TRBV12-3/TRBV12-4
CDR3aa: CASSFRRQNTEAFF
CDR3nt: TGTGCCAGCAGTTTTCGCAGACAGAACACTGAAGCTTTCTTT

d_gene: TRBD2
j_gene: TRBJ2-7
abundance: many
v_gene: TRBV28
CDR3aa: CASSWTSYEQYF
CDR3nt: TGTGCCAGCAGTTGGACTAGCTACGAGCAGTACTTC

d_gene: TRBD1
j_gene: TRBJ2-5
abundance: many
v_gene: TRBV5-1
CDR3aa: CASSVDRQETQYF
CDR3nt: TGCGCCAGCAGCGTGGACAGGCAAGAGACCCAGTACTTC

d_gene: NA
j_gene: TRBJ1-1
abundance: many
v_gene: TRBV6-5
CDR3aa: CASSYSKQHTEAFF
CDR3nt: TGTGCCAGCAGTTACTCGAAGCAGCACACTGAAGCTTTCTTT

d_gene: NA
j_gene: TRBJ2-7
abundance: NA
v_gene: TRBV5-1
CDR3aa: CASSLGLQGLFYEQYF
CDR3nt: TGCGCCAGCAGCTTGGGTCTACAGGGACTTTTCTACGAGCAGTACTTC

d_gene: TRBD1
j_gene: TRBJ1-1
abundance: NA
v_gene: TRBV18
CDR3aa: CASPPPGRGNSAFF
CDR3nt: TGTGCCAGCCCACCCCCAGGCAGGGGGAATAGTGCTTTCTTT

d_gene: NA
j_gene: TRBJ1-5
abundance: many
v_gene: TRBV6-4
CDR3aa: CASSDRRPTCRRHQPQHF
CDR3nt: TGTGCCAGCAGTGACCGACGCCCGACATGCAGGCGGCATCAGCCCCAGCATTTT

d_gene: TRBD1
j_gene: TRBJ1-2
abundance: NA
v_gene: TRBV3-1
CDR3aa: CASSGRDSSYGYTF
CDR3nt: TGTGCCAGCAGCGGCCGGGACAGCAGCTATGGCTACACCTTC

d_gene: NA
j_gene: TRBJ1-2
abundance: NA
v_gene: TRBV5-6
CDR3aa: CASSPTGGSVYGYTF
CDR3nt: TGTGCCAGCAGCCCTACGGGGGGCAGTGTCTATGGCTACACCTTC

d_gene: TRBD2
j_gene: TRBJ2-1
abundance: NA
v_gene: TRBV20-1
CDR3aa: CSASFLAGGSSYNEQFF
CDR3nt: TGCAGTGCTAGTTTTCTAGCGGGAGGGAGCTCCTACAATGAGCAGTTCTTC

d_gene: NA
j_gene: TRBJ1-5
abundance: many
v_gene: TRBV20-1
CDR3aa: CSAPTNGNQPQHF
CDR3nt: TGCAGTGCTCCAACCAATGGCAATCAGCCCCAGCATTTT

d_gene: NA
j_gene: TRBJ2-1
abundance: many
v_gene: TRBV19
CDR3aa: CASSMEYNEQFF
CDR3nt: TGTGCCAGTAGTATGGAGTACAATGAGCAGTTCTTC

d_gene: TRBD2
j_gene: TRBJ2-5
abundance: NA
v_gene: TRBV27
CDR3aa: CASSKAGLAAETQYF
CDR3nt: TGTGCCAGCAGTAAAGCGGGACTAGCGGCAGAGACCCAGTACTTC

d_gene: NA
j_gene: TRBJ2-7
abundance: many
v_gene: TRBV27
CDR3aa: CASSLRWDILGEQYF
CDR3nt: TGTGCCAGCAGTTTACGATGGGACATTTTGGGCGAGCAGTACTTC

d_gene: NA
j_gene: TRBJ2-1
abundance: many
v_gene: TRBV20-1
CDR3aa: CSARQRRSYNEQFF
CDR3nt: TGCAGTGCCAGACAGAGGAGGTCCTACAATGAGCAGTTCTTC

d_gene: TRBD1
j_gene: TRBJ2-7
abundance: many
v_gene: TRBV27
CDR3aa: CASSLSVGQGVQYF
CDR3nt: TGTGCCAGCAGTTTATCTGTGGGACAGGGGGTCCAGTACTTC

d_gene: TRBD1
j_gene: TRBJ1-2
abundance: many
v_gene: TRBV24-1
CDR3aa: CATSDGDRPNYGYTF
CDR3nt: TGTGCCACCAGTGATGGGGACAGGCCTAACTATGGCTACACCTTC

d_gene: NA
j_gene: TRBJ1-1
abundance: many
v_gene: TRBV12-3/TRBV12-4
CDR3aa: CASSQGPVAAFF
CDR3nt: TGTGCCAGCAGTCAGGGTCCCGTTGCCGCTTTCTTT

d_gene: NA
j_gene: TRBJ2-3
abundance: few
v_gene: TRBV19
CDR3aa: CASSIWGNTDTQYF
CDR3nt: TGTGCCAGTAGTATATGGGGCAACACAGATACGCAGTATTTT

d_gene: TRBD1
j_gene: TRBJ1-1
abundance: few
v_gene: TRBV29-1
CDR3aa: CSVDLGTGGAEAFF
CDR3nt: TGCAGCGTTGACCTCGGGACAGGGGGGGCTGAAGCTTTCTTT

d_gene: TRBD2
j_gene: TRBJ2-3
abundance: many
v_gene: TRBV9
CDR3aa: CASSATSGRAGTDTQYF
CDR3nt: TGTGCCAGCAGCGCCACTAGCGGGAGGGCCGGCACAGATACGCAGTATTTT

d_gene: NA
j_gene: TRBJ1-3
abundance: few
v_gene: TRBV6-1
CDR3aa: CASSLGTSGNTIYF
CDR3nt: TGTGCCAGCAGCCTTGGGACCTCTGGAAACACCATATATTTT

d_gene: TRBD2
j_gene: TRBJ2-1
abundance: many
v_gene: TRBV9
CDR3aa: CASSVAPARGGPYNEQFF
CDR3nt: TGTGCCAGCAGCGTAGCACCCGCGCGGGGGGGACCCTACAATGAGCAGTTCTTC

d_gene: TRBD1
j_gene: TRBJ2-7
abundance: many
v_gene: TRBV28
CDR3aa: CASNRGPGQGASNEQYF
CDR3nt: TGTGCCAGCAATCGAGGCCCGGGACAGGGGGCCTCTAACGAGCAGTACTTC

d_gene: NA
j_gene: TRBJ2-3
abundance: many
v_gene: TRBV11-3
CDR3aa: CASSLEPMNTQYF
CDR3nt: TGTGCCAGCAGCTTAGAACCGATGAATACGCAGTATTTT

d_gene: TRBD1
j_gene: TRBJ1-5
abundance: few
v_gene: TRBV10-2
CDR3aa: CASRQGAVQPQHF
CDR3nt: TGCGCCAGCAGACAGGGGGCGGTTCAGCCCCAGCATTTT

d_gene: NA
j_gene: TRBJ2-2
abundance: NA
v_gene: TRBV18
CDR3aa: CASSGDRDRELFF
CDR3nt: TGTGCCAGCTCGGGCGACAGAGACCGGGAGCTGTTTTTT

d_gene: NA
j_gene: TRBJ1-3
abundance: many
v_gene: TRBV28
CDR3aa: CASSPPQGTNTIYF
CDR3nt: TGTGCCAGCAGTCCACCACAGGGAACCAACACCATATATTTT

d_gene: NA
j_gene: TRBJ2-3
abundance: many
v_gene: TRBV10-2
CDR3aa: CASGAPGAQYTQYF
CDR3nt: TGCGCCAGCGGTGCACCGGGAGCACAATATACGCAGTATTTT

d_gene: TRBD1
j_gene: TRBJ1-1
abundance: few
v_gene: TRBV5-1
CDR3aa: CASSLVGRQGFGEAFF
CDR3nt: TGCGCCAGCAGCTTGGTGGGTCGACAGGGTTTTGGTGAAGCTTTCTTT

d_gene: TRBD2
j_gene: TRBJ2-1
abundance: many
v_gene: TRBV27
CDR3aa: CASSSHSPLAGELNEQFF
CDR3nt: TGTGCCAGCAGTTCCCATTCCCCACTAGCGGGAGAACTTAATGAGCAGTTCTTC

d_gene: NA
j_gene: TRBJ2-3
abundance: many
v_gene: TRBV2
CDR3aa: CASSEASGTDTQYF
CDR3nt: TGTGCCAGCAGTGAGGCTAGCGGCACAGATACGCAGTATTTT

d_gene: NA
j_gene: TRBJ1-2
abundance: NA
v_gene: TRBV5-6
CDR3aa: CASSQGWYGYTF
CDR3nt: TGTGCCAGCAGCCAGGGGTGGTATGGCTACACCTTC

d_gene: NA
j_gene: TRBJ2-7
abundance: once
v_gene: TRBV5-5
CDR3aa: CAGSFGPSKPGYEQYF
CDR3nt: TGCGCCGGCAGCTTTGGCCCTAGTAAACCGGGGTACGAGCAGTACTTC

d_gene: NA
j_gene: TRBJ2-5
abundance: NA
v_gene: TRBV6-5
CDR3aa: CASSSPGSKETQYF
CDR3nt: TGTGCCAGCAGTTCCCCTGGGTCGAAAGAGACCCAGTACTTC

d_gene: NA
j_gene: TRBJ1-1
abundance: many
v_gene: TRBV12-5
CDR3aa: CASGFPATGRITEAFF
CDR3nt: TGTGCTAGTGGTTTCCCAGCTACAGGTAGAATCACTGAAGCTTTCTTT

d_gene: NA
j_gene: TRBJ2-1
abundance: NA
v_gene: TRBV3-1
CDR3aa: CASNLQGSWDEQFF
CDR3nt: TGTGCCAGCAACTTACAGGGTTCTTGGGATGAGCAGTTCTTC

d_gene: NA
j_gene: TRBJ1-5
abundance: many
v_gene: TRBV10-3
CDR3aa: CAISETERGNQPQHF
CDR3nt: TGTGCCATCAGTGAGACAGAGCGTGGCAATCAGCCCCAGCATTTT

d_gene: TRBD2
j_gene: TRBJ2-1
abundance: many
v_gene: TRBV29-1
CDR3aa: CSVGAGGPNEQFF
CDR3nt: TGCAGCGTTGGAGCGGGAGGACCCAATGAGCAGTTCTTC

d_gene: NA
j_gene: TRBJ2-3
abundance: many
v_gene: TRBV6-9
CDR3aa: CASSYKGGGTDTQYF
CDR3nt: TGTGCCAGCAGTTACAAGGGAGGAGGCACAGATACGCAGTATTTT

d_gene: TRBD2
j_gene: TRBJ2-7
abundance: NA
v_gene: TRBV29-1
CDR3aa: CSVVGGGPHEQYF
CDR3nt: TGCAGCGTTGTTGGGGGAGGGCCCCACGAGCAGTACTTC